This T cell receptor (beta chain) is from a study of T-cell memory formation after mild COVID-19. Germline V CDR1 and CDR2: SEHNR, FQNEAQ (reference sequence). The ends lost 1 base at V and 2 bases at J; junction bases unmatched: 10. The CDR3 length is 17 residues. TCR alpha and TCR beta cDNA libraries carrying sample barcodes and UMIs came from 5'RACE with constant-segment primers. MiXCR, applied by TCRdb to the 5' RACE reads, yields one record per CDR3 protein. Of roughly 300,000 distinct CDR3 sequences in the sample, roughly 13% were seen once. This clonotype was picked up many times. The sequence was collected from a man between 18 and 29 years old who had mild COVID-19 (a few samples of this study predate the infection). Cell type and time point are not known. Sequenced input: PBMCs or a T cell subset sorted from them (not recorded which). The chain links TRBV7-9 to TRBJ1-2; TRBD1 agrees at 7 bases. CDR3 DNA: TGTGCCAGCAGCTTAGGGCGGCTTAGGGACAGCAACTATGGCTACACCTTC. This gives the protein CASSLGRLRDSNYGYTF.